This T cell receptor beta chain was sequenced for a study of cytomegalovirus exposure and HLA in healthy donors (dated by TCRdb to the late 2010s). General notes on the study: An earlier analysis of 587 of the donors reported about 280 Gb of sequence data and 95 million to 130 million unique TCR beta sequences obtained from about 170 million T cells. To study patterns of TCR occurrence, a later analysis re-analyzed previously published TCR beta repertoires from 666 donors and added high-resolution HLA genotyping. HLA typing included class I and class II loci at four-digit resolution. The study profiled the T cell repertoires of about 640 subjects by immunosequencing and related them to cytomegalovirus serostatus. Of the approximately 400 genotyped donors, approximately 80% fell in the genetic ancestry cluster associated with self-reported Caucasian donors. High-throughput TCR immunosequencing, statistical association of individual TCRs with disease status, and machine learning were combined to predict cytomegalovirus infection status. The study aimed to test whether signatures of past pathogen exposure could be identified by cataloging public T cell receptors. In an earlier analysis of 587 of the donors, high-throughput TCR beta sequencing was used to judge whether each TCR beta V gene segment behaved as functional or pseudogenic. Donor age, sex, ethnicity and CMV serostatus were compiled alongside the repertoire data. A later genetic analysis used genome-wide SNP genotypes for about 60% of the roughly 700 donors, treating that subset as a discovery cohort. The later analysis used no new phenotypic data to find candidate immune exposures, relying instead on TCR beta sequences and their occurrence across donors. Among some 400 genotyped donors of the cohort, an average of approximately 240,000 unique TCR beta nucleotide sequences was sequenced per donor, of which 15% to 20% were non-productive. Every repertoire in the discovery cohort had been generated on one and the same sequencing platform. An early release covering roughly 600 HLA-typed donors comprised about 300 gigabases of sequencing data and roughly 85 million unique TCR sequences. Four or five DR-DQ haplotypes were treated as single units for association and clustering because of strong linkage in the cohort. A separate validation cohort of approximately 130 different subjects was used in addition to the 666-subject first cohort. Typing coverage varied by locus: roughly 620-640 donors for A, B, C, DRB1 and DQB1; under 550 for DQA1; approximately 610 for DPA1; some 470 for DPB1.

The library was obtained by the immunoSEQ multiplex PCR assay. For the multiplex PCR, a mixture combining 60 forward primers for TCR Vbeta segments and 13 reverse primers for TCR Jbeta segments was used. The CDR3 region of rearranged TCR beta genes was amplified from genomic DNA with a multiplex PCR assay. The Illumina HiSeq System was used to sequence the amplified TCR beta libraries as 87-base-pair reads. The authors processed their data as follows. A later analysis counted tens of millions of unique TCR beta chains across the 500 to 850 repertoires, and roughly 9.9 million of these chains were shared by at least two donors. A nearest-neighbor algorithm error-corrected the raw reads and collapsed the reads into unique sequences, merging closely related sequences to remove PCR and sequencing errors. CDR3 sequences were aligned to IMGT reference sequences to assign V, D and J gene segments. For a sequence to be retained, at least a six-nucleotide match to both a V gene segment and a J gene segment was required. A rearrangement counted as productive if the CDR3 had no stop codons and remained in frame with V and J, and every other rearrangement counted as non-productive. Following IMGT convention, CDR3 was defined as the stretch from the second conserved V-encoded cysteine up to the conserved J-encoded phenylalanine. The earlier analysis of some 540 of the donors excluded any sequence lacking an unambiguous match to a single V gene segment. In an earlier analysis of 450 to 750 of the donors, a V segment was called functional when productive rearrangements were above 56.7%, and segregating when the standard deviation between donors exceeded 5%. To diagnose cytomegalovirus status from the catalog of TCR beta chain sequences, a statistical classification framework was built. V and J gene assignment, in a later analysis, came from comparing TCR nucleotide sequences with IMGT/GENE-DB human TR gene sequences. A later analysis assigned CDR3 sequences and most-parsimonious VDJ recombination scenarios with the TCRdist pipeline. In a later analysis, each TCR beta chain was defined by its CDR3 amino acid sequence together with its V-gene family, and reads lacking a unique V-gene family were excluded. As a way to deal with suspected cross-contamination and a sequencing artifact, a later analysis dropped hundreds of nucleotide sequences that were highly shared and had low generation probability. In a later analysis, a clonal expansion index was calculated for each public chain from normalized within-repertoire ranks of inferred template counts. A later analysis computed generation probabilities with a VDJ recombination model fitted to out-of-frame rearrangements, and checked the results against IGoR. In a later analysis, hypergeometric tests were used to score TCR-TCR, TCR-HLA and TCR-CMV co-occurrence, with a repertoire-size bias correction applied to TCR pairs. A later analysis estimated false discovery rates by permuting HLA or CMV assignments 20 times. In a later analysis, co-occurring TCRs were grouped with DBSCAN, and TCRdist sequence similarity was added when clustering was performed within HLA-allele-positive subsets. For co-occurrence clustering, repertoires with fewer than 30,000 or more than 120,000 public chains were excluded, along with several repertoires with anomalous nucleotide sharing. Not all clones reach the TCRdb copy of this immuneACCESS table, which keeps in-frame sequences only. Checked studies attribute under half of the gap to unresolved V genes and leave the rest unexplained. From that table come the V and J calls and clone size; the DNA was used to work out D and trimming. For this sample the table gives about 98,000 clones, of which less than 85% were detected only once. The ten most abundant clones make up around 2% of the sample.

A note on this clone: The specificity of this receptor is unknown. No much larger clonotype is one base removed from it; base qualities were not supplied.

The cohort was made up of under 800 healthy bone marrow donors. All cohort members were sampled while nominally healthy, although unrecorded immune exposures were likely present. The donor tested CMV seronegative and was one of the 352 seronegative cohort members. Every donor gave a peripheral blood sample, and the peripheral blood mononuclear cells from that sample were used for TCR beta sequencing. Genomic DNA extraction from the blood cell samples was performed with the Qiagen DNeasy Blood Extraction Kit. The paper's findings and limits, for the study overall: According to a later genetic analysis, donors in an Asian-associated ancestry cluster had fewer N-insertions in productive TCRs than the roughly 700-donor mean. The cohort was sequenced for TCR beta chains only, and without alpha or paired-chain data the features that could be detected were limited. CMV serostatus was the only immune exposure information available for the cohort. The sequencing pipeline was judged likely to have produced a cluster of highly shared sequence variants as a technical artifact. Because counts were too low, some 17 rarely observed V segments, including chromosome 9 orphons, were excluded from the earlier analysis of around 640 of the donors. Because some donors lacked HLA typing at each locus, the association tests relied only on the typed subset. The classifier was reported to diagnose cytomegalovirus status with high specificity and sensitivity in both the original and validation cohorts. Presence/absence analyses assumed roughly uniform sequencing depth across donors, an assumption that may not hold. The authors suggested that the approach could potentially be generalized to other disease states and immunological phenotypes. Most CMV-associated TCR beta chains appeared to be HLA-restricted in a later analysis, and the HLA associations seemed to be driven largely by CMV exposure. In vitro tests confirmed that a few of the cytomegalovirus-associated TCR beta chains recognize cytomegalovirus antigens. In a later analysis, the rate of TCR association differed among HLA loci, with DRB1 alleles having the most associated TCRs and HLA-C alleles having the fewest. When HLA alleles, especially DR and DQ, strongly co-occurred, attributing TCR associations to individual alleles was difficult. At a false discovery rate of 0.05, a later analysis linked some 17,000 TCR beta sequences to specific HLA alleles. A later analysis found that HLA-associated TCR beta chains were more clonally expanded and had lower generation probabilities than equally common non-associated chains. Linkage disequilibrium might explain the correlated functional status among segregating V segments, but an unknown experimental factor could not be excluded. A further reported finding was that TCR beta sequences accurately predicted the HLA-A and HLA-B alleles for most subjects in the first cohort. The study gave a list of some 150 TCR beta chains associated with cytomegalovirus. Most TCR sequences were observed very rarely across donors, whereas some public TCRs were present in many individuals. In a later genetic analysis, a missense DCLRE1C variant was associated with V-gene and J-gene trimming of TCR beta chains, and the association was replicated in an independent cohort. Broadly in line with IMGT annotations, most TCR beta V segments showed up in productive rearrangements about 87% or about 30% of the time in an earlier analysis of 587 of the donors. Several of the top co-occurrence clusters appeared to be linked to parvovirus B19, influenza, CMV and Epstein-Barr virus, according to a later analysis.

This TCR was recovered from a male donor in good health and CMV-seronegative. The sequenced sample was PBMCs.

The DNA reads as follows: TGCAGCGTTGTCGGGACAGGCTATGGCTACACCTTC. Its protein product is CSVVGTGYGYTF. The receptor chain draws on TRBV29-1 and TRBJ1-2, and 8 junctional nucleotides match TRBD1. From the cysteine through the phenylalanine, the CDR3 covers 12 amino acids. The read is trimmed to its CDR3 DNA, 36 bases read in frame from base 1. The germline V gene supplies CDR1 SQVTM and CDR2 ANQGSEA. The junction shows trimming of 4 bases on V and 4 bases on J, and the gene matches do not reach 2 bases of it.